Described below is a single T cell receptor (beta chain) sequence and its context. Profiling relied on immunoSEQ multiplex PCR, and the TCRdb table lists in-frame clones only, not all of them. This table has some 130,000 clones, roughly 92% appearing once. This sample is drawn from a study of control samples from healthy donors and cancer patients. Trimming cost V 5 bases and J 2 bases, with 13 bases left between them. Germline V gene sequence: CDR1 MGHRA, CDR2 YSYEKL. The CDR3 totals 14 residues. Sequenced input: blood. This chain uses TRBV4-1 with TRBJ2-7; tentatively, D is TRBD1 (6 bases). This receptor was identified in a man between 18 and 35 years old in good health. The CDR3 loop is CASSKPGQPYEQYF. The CDR3 DNA follows: TGCGCCAGCAGCAAACCGGGACAACCCTACGAGCAGTACTTC.